The 18 T cell receptor beta chains reported below all come from one sample, sequenced in a study of blood T cell repertoires in COVID-19. The table came from immunoSEQ multiplex PCR; TCRdb's copy has only in-frame clones and leaves some out. The repertoire holds 95,000 to 110,000 clones, with about 79% as singletons. The sequenced material came from peripheral blood. The origin of the receptors is an elderly woman with active or convalescent COVID-19.

This chain joins TRBV5-8 and TRBJ2-5, with 7 bases lining up with TRBD1. V lost 5 bases and J lost 4; bases outside the gene matches: 5. Germline lookup yields CDR1 SGHTS and CDR2 YDEGEE. The CDR3 has 13 residues. CDR3 protein: CASRYRGAETQYF. The CDR3 nucleotides are TGTGCCAGCAGATACAGGGGCGCAGAGACCCAGTACTTC. The variable domain in full, with the rest retrieved from reference TRBV5-8 and TRBJ2-5, is EAGVTQSPTHLIKTRGQQATLRCSPISGHTSVYWYQQALGLGLQFLLWYDEGEERNRGNFPPRFSGRQFPNYSSELNVNALELEDSALYLCASRYRGAETQYFGPGTRLLVL.

This chain connects TRBV2 to TRBJ1-1, with D possibly being TRBD1 (6 bases). The germline V gene encodes CDR1 SNHLY and CDR2 FYNNEI. V dropped 8 bases and J dropped 4 bases, with 20 bases sitting between them. This CDR3 comprises 15 residues. The CDR3 loop is CASRGSQGSVTEAFF. As DNA, the CDR3 is TGTGCCAGCCGAGGATCACAGGGTAGCGTCACTGAAGCTTTCTTT.

The chain has TRBV20-1 and TRBJ1-5; possibly TRBD1 for D (6 bases). The CDR3 covers 15 residues. V lost 3 bases and J lost 2, with 14 bases in between. Germline V gene data show CDR1 as DFQATT and CDR2 as SNEGSKA (reference sequence). The CDR3 DNA follows: TGCAGTGCTAGTACAGGGCGTAAGGGCAATCAGCCCCAGCATTTT. Its translation: CSASTGRKGNQPQHF.

V and J are TRBV28 and TRBJ2-7; D may be TRBD2 (5 bases). Per the germline V gene, CDR1 is MDHEN and CDR2 is SYDVKM. There are 14 residues in the CDR3. Deletions cut 5 bases from V and 3 bases from J, with 14 bases between. The CDR3 coding sequence is TGTGCCAGCAGTACTAGACCTCCGGACTACGAGCAGTACTTC. Translated, it gives CASSTRPPDYEQYF.

This clone occurred once. The identical CDR3 is also encoded by other nucleotide sequences in the sample. The rearrangement uses TRBV19 and TRBJ1-5; 7 bases align to TRBD1. This CDR3 has 13 amino acids. V was pared by 5 bases and J by 5 bases, with 3 bases of the junction left unmatched. Looked up from germline, CDR1 is LNHDA and CDR2 is SQIVND (reference sequence). CDR3 nucleotide sequence: TGTGCCAGTAGTCCTGACAGGGATCAGCCCCAGCATTTT. Protein sequence: CASSPDRDQPQHF.

The table lists this clone with a few counts. This chain links TRBV9 with TRBJ1-6, with D possibly matching TRBD1 (6 bases). Germline V gives CDR1 SGDLS, CDR2 YYNGEE. Trimming stripped 0 bases from V and 8 bases from J, with 9 bases between. The CDR3 contains 14 residues. CDR3 region: CASSVDEGDSPLHF. The CDR3 bases are TGTGCCAGCAGCGTAGATGAGGGGGATTCACCCCTCCACTTT.

The rearrangement links TRBV3-1 (or the pseudogene TRBV3-2) to TRBJ1-4; D is perhaps TRBD1 (5 bases). Germline V gene sequence: CDR1 LGHDT, CDR2 YNNKEL (reference sequence). V lost 4 bases and J lost 5, with 14 bases in between. The CDR3 has 15 amino acids. CDR3 DNA sequence: TGTGCCAGCAGCCGAGGGACTCTGGGAAATGAAAAACTGTTTTTT. Protein sequence: CASSRGTLGNEKLFF.

The V call is TRBV6-1, the J call TRBJ1-4; a possible D gene is TRBD1 (6 bases). Trimming shortened V by 3 bases and J by 6 bases, and 11 bases separated the two germline ends. Looked up from germline, CDR1 is MNHNS and CDR2 is SASEGT. The CDR3 runs 14 residues. The CDR3 nucleotides are TGTGCCAGCAGTGACAGGGGTACGGATGAAAAACTGTTTTTT. Translated: CASSDRGTDEKLFF.

The rearrangement uses TRBV19 and TRBJ2-5, with TRBD1 matching over 9 bases. With V trimmed by 2 bases and J by 5 bases, 15 bases remained unmatched. The CDR3 has 18 amino acids. Germline V gene data show CDR1 as LNHDA and CDR2 as SQIVND (reference sequence). The chain's CDR3 is CASSITPGTGTLRETQYF. For the CDR3, the DNA is TGTGCCAGTAGTATAACACCTGGGACAGGGACTTTGAGGGAGACCCAGTACTTC.

This chain uses TRBV5-5 with TRBJ1-4; a weak D match, TRBD1 (5 bases). The CDR3 spans 12 residues. Germline V gives CDR1 SGHKS, CDR2 YYEKEE (reference sequence). V lost 4 bases to trimming and J lost 6 bases, with 7 bases between them. The CDR3 is CASSRDYEKLFF. The CDR3 DNA reads TGTGCCAGCAGCAGGGACTATGAAAAACTGTTTTTT. Using reference TRBV5-5 and TRBJ1-4 for the parts outside the CDR3, the full variable domain is DAGVTQSPTHLIKTRGQQVTLRCSPISGHKSVSWYQQVLGQGPQFIFQYYEKEERGRGNFPDRFSARQFPNYSSELNVNALLLGDSALYLCASSRDYEKLFFGSGTQLSVL.

The chain combines TRBV19 with TRBJ1-5; 7 bases map to TRBD1. Germline V CDR1 and CDR2: LNHDA, SQIVND (reference sequence). The CDR3 is 16 amino acids. Trimming cost V 4 bases and J 2 bases; bases outside gene matches: 8. CDR3 in amino acids: CASSTKQGGRNQPQHF. The CDR3 DNA reads as TGTGCCAGTAGTACGAAGCAGGGGGGTCGCAATCAGCCCCAGCATTTT.

This sequence joins TRBV11-2 and TRBJ2-5, with unresolved D. CDR1 SGHAT and CDR2 FQNNGV come from the germline V gene. V was trimmed by 5 bases and J by 3 bases, leaving 7 bases between them. The CDR3 is 12 residues long. DNA for the CDR3: TGTGCCAGCAGCAATTTCAAAGAGACCCAGTACTTC. This gives the protein CASSNFKETQYF.

V gene TRBV30 combines with J gene TRBJ1-2; 8 positions agree with TRBD1. Trimming took 0 bases from V and 9 from J; bases not matched to a gene: 12. The CDR3 contains 15 residues. In germline, CDR1 is GTSNPN, CDR2 SVGIG (reference sequence). The CDR3 sequence: CAWSVRRQGSPRYTF. The DNA for the CDR3 is TGTGCCTGGAGTGTAAGAAGACAGGGGTCCCCTCGCTACACCTTC. The full variable domain, its missing parts supplied by reference TRBV30 and TRBJ1-2, is SQTIHQWPATLVQPVGSPLSLECTVEGTSNPNLYWYRQAAGRGLQLLFYSVGIGQISSEVPQNLSASRPQDRQFILSSKKLLLSDSGFYLCAWSVRRQGSPRYTFGSGTRLTVV.

The chain carries TRBV7-8 and TRBJ1-2; 7 bases match TRBD1. J lost 3 bases, V lost 3 bases, and 4 bases had no gene match. There are 14 residues in the CDR3. The germline CDR1 and CDR2 sequences are SGHVS and FQNEAQ. CDR3 in DNA: TGTGCCAGCAGCTTCGACAGGGCGGACTATGGCTACACCTTC. Translating gives CASSFDRADYGYTF.

This clone showed up just a few times. This chain's CDR3 is CASSDPRLYEQYF. DNA of the CDR3: TGTGCCAGCAGTGACCCCAGGCTATACGAGCAGTACTTC. This chain links TRBV6-1 with TRBJ2-7; D remains unclear. Trimming took 3 bases from V and 4 from J, leaving 10 bases between them. Germline assignment: CDR1 MNHNS and CDR2 SASEGT. This CDR3 region has 13 residues.

The gene calls are TRBV7-2 and TRBJ2-1; 10 bases are shared with TRBD2. Germline V gives CDR1 SGHTA, CDR2 FQGNSA. J gave up 0 bases and V 7 bases, and 3 bases lay outside the gene matches. The CDR3 totals 15 residues. Here the CDR3 DNA reads TGTGCCAGCAAGCGGGAGGGGTTCTCCTACAATGAGCAGTTCTTC. Translated: CASKREGFSYNEQFF.

This clone was seen only a few times. The rearrangement joins TRBV28 to TRBJ2-5, with 7 bases lining up with TRBD2. V lost 6 bases and J lost 5; bases outside the gene matches: 12. The germline CDR1 and CDR2 sequences are MDHEN and SYDVKM. The CDR3 contains 15 residues. CDR3 nucleotides: TGTGCCAGCAGGCCCAGCGGGATGGCGTGGGAGACCCAGTACTTC. Protein: CASRPSGMAWETQYF.

The chain links TRBV5-1 to TRBJ1-5; D gene uncertain. Deletions cut 0 bases from V and 1 base from J, with 5 bases between. The CDR3 length is 14 residues. The germline gives CDR1 SGHRS, CDR2 YFSETQ. CDR3 sequence (DNA): TGCGCCAGCAGCTTGGACTCGAGCAATCAGCCCCAGCATTTT. Encoded protein: CASSLDSSNQPQHF.